One T cell receptor (beta chain) is described in this entry. This record comes from a study of blood T cell repertoires in COVID-19. The table came from immunoSEQ multiplex PCR; TCRdb's copy has only in-frame clones and leaves some out. The sample lists some 150,000 clones; 87% were seen once. The sequenced sample consisted of PBMCs or T cells enriched from blood (not recorded which). The TCR comes from a human donor with acute COVID-19. The donor label of this sample is uncertain.

CDR3: CASSQDRAGNNSPLHF. The CDR3 DNA follows: TGCGCCAGCAGCCAAGACAGGGCAGGGAATAATTCACCCCTCCACTTT. The V call is TRBV4-3, the J call TRBJ1-6, with D tentatively TRBD1 (5 bases). The V gene's germline CDR1 is LGHNA and CDR2 YSLEER. The CDR3 has 16 amino acids. V shed 0 bases and J shed 5 bases, with 11 bases lying between them.